The 10 T cell receptor beta chains in this list originate from one sample, sequenced in a study of blood T cell repertoires in COVID-19. The table came from immunoSEQ multiplex PCR; TCRdb's copy has only in-frame clones and leaves some out. The sample has 85,000 to 130,000 clones; 86% are singletons. Source material: PBMCs or T cells enriched from blood (not recorded which). The receptor set was obtained from a woman aged 50 to 65 who had recovered from COVID-19.

The chain links TRBV12-3 or TRBV12-4 to TRBJ2-1; 14 bases are shared with TRBD2. V trimming: 8 bases; J trimming: 9 bases; junction bases outside the gene matches: 3. The CDR3 is 13 residues long. The CDR3 is CASRTSGGSEQFF. For the CDR3, the DNA is TGTGCCAGCCGGACTAGCGGGGGGAGTGAGCAGTTCTTC.

The chain uses TRBV24-1 and TRBJ1-5, with D unclear. This CDR3 is built from 14 residues. V gave up 2 bases and J gave up 11 bases, with 15 bases separating them. From germline, CDR1 is KGHDR and CDR2 SFDVKD. DNA of the CDR3: TGTGCCACCAGTGATTCCCGCTATATTGGAGCCCAGCATTTT. Translation gives CATSDSRYIGAQHF.

The CDR3 nucleotides read TGTGCCAGCAGTGAAGGACTCAATGAGCAGTTCTTC. Encoded protein: CASSEGLNEQFF. V is TRBV6-1 and J is TRBJ2-1; no firm D call. Trimming stripped 1 base from V and 6 bases from J, with 4 bases between. CDR1 MNHNS and CDR2 SASEGT come from the germline V gene. The CDR3 extends over 12 amino acids.

The chain employs TRBV5-1 and TRBJ2-1; D is uncertain. The length of the CDR3 is 15 residues. The V and J ends lost 0 bases and 0 bases respectively, with 7 bases between them. CDR1 is SGHRS, CDR2 YFSETQ, per germline. In nucleotides, the CDR3 is TGCGCCAGCAGCTTGGCGGCGGCCTCCTACAATGAGCAGTTCTTC. It encodes CASSLAAASYNEQFF.

The chain employs TRBV3-1 (or the pseudogene TRBV3-2) and TRBJ2-1; a possible D gene is TRBD2 (6 bases). The CDR3 is 15 amino acids. The V and J ends lost 5 bases and 2 bases respectively, with 13 bases between them. Germline CDR1 reads LGHDT; CDR2 reads YNNKEL (reference sequence). DNA for the CDR3: TGTGCCAGCAGCTCGGGACTTCCAACCTACAATGAGCAGTTCTTC. Its protein product is CASSSGLPTYNEQFF.

This chain connects TRBV7-9 to TRBJ1-2; maybe TRBD1 (5 bases). V lost 4 bases to trimming and J lost 4 bases, with 19 bases between them. The CDR3 is 16 residues long. Germline-derived CDR1 and CDR2 are SEHNR and FQNEAQ (reference sequence). The CDR3 reads CASSSYDSLDVYGYTF. CDR3 bases: TGTGCCAGCAGCTCTTACGACAGCCTTGACGTCTATGGCTACACCTTC.

V gene TRBV28 combines with J gene TRBJ2-1, with D maybe TRBD2 (6 bases). The CDR3 covers 14 residues. Trimming stripped 5 bases from V and 5 bases from J, with 13 bases between. From germline, CDR1 is MDHEN and CDR2 SYDVKM. Here the CDR3 DNA reads TGTGCCAGCAGTCCTCGGGGGTCTGACAATGAGCAGTTCTTC. As protein: CASSPRGSDNEQFF.

The chain couples TRBV18 to TRBJ1-2, with a tentative D call TRBD1 (5 bases). Trimming took 3 bases from V and 8 from J, leaving 16 bases between them. This CDR3 is 14 amino acids long. Germline loops: CDR1 KGHSH, CDR2 LQKENI. The CDR3 coding sequence is TGTGCCAGCTCACCTAGCTGGGGCGCGGGGGGCTACACCTTC. Protein product: CASSPSWGAGGYTF.

The chain employs TRBV12-5 and TRBJ1-1; D unresolved. The CDR3 runs to 11 residues. Between the trimmed V and J ends, which lost 6 bases and 2 bases, there was a span of 4 bases. Germline-derived CDR1 and CDR2 are LGHNT and FRNRAP. CDR3: CASGRNTEAFF. The CDR3 nucleotides read TGTGCTAGTGGGCGAAACACTGAAGCTTTCTTT. The variable domain in full, completed from reference TRBV12-5 and TRBJ1-1, reads DARVTQTPRHKVTEMGQEVTMRCQPILGHNTVFWYRQTMMQGLELLAYFRNRAPLDDSGMPKDRFSAEMPDATLATLKIQPSEPRDSAVYFCASGRNTEAFFGQGTRLTVV.

CDR3 nucleotide sequence: TGTGCCAGCAGCGAAACAGGGTACGAGCAGTACTTC. This codes for CASSETGYEQYF. The gene calls are TRBV7-2 and TRBJ2-7, with D tentatively TRBD1 (6 bases). V was shortened by 5 bases and J by 4 bases, with 9 bases between the two germline ends. CDR3 length equals 12 residues. Germline CDR1 and CDR2: SGHTA and FQGNSA. Full variable domain (outside the CDR3, taken from reference TRBV7-2 and TRBJ2-7): GAGVSQSPSNKVTEKGKDVELRCDPISGHTALYWYRQSLGQGLEFLIYFQGNSAPDKSGLPSDRFSAERTGGSVSTLTIQRTQQEDSAVYLCASSETGYEQYFGPGTRLTVT.